A single TCR beta chain is shown here with its context. No antigen is known for it. The record originates from a study of OX40 agonist ivuxolimab in advanced cancers. Study in general: Those treated in dose escalation had hepatocellular carcinoma, melanoma, renal cell cancer or head and neck cancer. General study results and limits: More expanded clones were found, on average, in CD8+ than in CD4+ T cells.

Sequencing used immunoSEQ multiplex PCR; TCRdb keeps in-frame clones, though not all of them. Among fewer than 75,000 clones, over 80% were seen once, and the ten largest hold 2.8%. CDR1 and CDR2 (germline): SGHRS, YFSETQ. This CDR3 has 14 amino acids. The V and J ends lost 0 bases and 9 bases respectively, with 14 bases between them. This chain links TRBV5-1 with TRBJ2-3; possible D gene TRBD2, 6 bases. This TCR was sampled from an adult with an advanced solid tumor such as melanoma, head and neck, liver or kidney cancer. Sample: CD4+ or CD8+ T cells sorted from blood, taken in a trial of the OX40 agonist ivuxolimab. The CDR3 spells CASSLGLSGGTQYF. The CDR3 coding sequence is TGCGCCAGCAGCTTGGGGCTCTCCGGGGGAACGCAGTATTTT.